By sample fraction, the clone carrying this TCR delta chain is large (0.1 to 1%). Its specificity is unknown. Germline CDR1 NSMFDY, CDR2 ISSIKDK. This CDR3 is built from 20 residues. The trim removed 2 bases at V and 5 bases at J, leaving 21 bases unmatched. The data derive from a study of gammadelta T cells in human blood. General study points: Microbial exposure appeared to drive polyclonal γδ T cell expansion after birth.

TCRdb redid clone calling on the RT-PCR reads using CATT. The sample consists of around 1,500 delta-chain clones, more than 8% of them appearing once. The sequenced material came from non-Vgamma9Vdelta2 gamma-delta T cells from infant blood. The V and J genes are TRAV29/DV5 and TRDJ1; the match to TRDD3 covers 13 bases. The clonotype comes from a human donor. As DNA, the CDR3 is TGTGCAGCAAGGAGTCCCCATGTACTGGGGGATACGCGTCCGATGGATAAACTCATCTTT. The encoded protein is CAARSPHVLGDTRPMDKLIF.